One and the same sample provided the 2 T cell receptor beta chains below, sequenced in a study of CD8+CD57+ T cells in acquired aplastic anemia. It was genomic DNA that served as the template for profiling TCR beta VDJ and CDR3. TCRdb fed the reads into MiXCR, producing one record per CDR3 protein. The data contain about 190,000 distinct CDR3 sequences, around 59% of them singletons. Sequencing was performed on sorted CD4+, CD8+, or CD8+CD57+ T cells (not recorded which) from PBMCs. These receptor sequences come from a human donor in good health, serving as a control.

On this clonotype: The conserved phenylalanine or tryptophan is not found at the CDR3 terminus, so this likely reflects a read error. This rearrangement joins TRBV7-2 to TRBJ2-7; weak D call: TRBD1 (6 bases). CDR1 SGHTA and CDR2 FQGNSA come from the germline V gene. Trimming removed 8 bases at V and 2 bases at J, with 16 bases between. This CDR3 is 14 amino acids long. The CDR3 bases are TGTGCCAGCGGAGGAACAGGGTCGGCCTACGAGCAGTACTCC. Its translation: CASGGTGSAYEQYS.

The chain carries TRBV7-3 and TRBJ2-3, with 9 bases identical to TRBD2. Germline V gene lookup returns CDR1 SGHTA and CDR2 FQGTGA. The CDR3 runs to 16 residues. The J segment lost 4 bases and the V segment lost 5 bases, leaving 10 bases of the junction unmatched. The chain's CDR3 is CASSPRAGGRPDTQYF. CDR3 nucleotide sequence: TGTGCCAGCAGCCCCCGGGCGGGGGGGAGGCCAGATACGCAGTATTTT. Supplemented by reference TRBV7-3 and TRBJ2-3, the full variable domain reads GAGVSQTPSNKVTEKGKYVELRCDPISGHTALYWYRQSLGQGPEFLIYFQGTGAADDSGLPNDRFFAVRPEGSVSTLKIQRTERGDSAVYLCASSPRAGGRPDTQYFGPGTRLTVL.